This TCR beta chain comes out of a study of blood T cell repertoires in COVID-19. About the study: PBMCs, B-cell-depleted T cells, or T cells were the source of the cDNA or gDNA that made up the material.

In the original processing: Amplification of reference gene primers was used by the study to estimate nucleated cell counts. The protocol was immunoSEQ multiplex PCR, while the TCRdb copy is restricted to in-frame clones and leaves out a portion. V and J calls and clone size are as listed in that table; D and trimming were resolved from the DNA. This table has 250,000 or so clones, approximately 85% appearing once. With 7 bases clipped from V and 0 bases from J, the junction kept 7 bases outside the gene matches. The CDR3 has 17 amino acids. CDR1 is LNHDA, CDR2 SQIVND, per germline (reference sequence). The age range of participants was about 18 to 89 years, with residence in some 25 US areas. Cohort 3 donors were reported recovered after two negative PCRs, clearance, or symptom resolution.

The source of this sequence is a woman in her forties or fifties who had recovered from COVID-19. Sequenced sample: PBMCs or T cells enriched from blood (not recorded which). The rearrangement links TRBV19 to TRBJ1-3, with 12 positions matching TRBD1. CDR3 region: CASTEGTGGHSGNTIYF. DNA of the CDR3: TGTGCCAGTACGGAAGGGACAGGGGGCCACTCTGGAAACACCATATATTTT.